This T cell receptor beta chain was sequenced during a study of OX40 agonist ivuxolimab in advanced cancers. Study as a whole: Over 30% of patients had received prior checkpoint inhibitor therapy. Partial responses were achieved by three patients, of whom one had hepatocellular carcinoma and two had cutaneous melanoma.

TCRdb keeps only in-frame clones here, not all; method: immunoSEQ multiplex PCR. The table has about 100,000 clones, roughly 92% seen once. Looked up from germline, CDR1 is MGHRA and CDR2 is YSYEKL. Trimming took 1 base from V and 3 from J, leaving 9 bases between them. The CDR3 loop spans 14 amino acids. The source of this sequence is an adult with an advanced solid tumor such as melanoma, head and neck, liver or kidney cancer. The rearrangement uses TRBV4-1 and TRBJ2-5, with D maybe TRBD1 (5 bases). The sample in question was CD4+ or CD8+ T cells sorted from blood, obtained in a trial of the OX40 agonist ivuxolimab. The CDR3 region is CASSQVAGKETQYF. The CDR3 coding sequence is TGCGCCAGCAGCCAAGTGGCAGGGAAAGAGACCCAGTACTTC.